Sequencing of this T cell receptor beta chain was carried out in a study of blood T cells in healthy people across ages. This clonotype appeared a few times. Its target is unknown. Study-level points and caveats: More naive CD4+ cells and higher diversity marked long-lived donors relative to aged donors.

The CDR3 sequence is 15 residues long. Per germline, CDR1 SGHTA and CDR2 FQGNSA. Between the trimmed V and J ends, which lost 0 bases and 6 bases, there was a span of 12 bases. Combining a sample-barcoded 5' primer with a J-beta primer mix, a second PCR ran for 7 to 11 cycles. A template-switch adaptor that had 12 random nucleotides put a tag on each cDNA molecule. TCRdb ran MiXCR on the 5' RACE reads and lists one entry per CDR3 protein. Found here are 700,000 to 800,000 distinct CDR3 sequences, approximately 43% of them singletons; the top ten hold under 25%. This chain links TRBV7-2 with TRBJ2-1; the D gene is possibly TRBD1 (6 bases). Source material: blood. The sequence was collected from a woman aged 55-70 years in good health. The CDR3 is CASSLATGMGNEQFF. The CDR3 bases are TGTGCCAGCAGCTTAGCAACAGGGATGGGCAATGAGCAGTTCTTC.